Listed below are T cell receptor beta chains from one sample, sequenced in a study of T-cell reconstitution after alpha-beta-depleted transplantation in children. TCRdb recomputed calls from the PCR reads with MiXCR, one row per CDR3 protein. The sample shows some 300,000 distinct CDR3 sequences, almost 8% of them seen only once. Sequenced here: peripheral blood, sampled 360 days after TCRalphabeta/CD19-depleted stem cell transplant. The receptors here all came from a female patient aged 2-10 years who had a stem cell transplant for Fanconi anemia, so the T cells may come from the graft donor. CDR3s include the opening cysteine and the closing phenylalanine or tryptophan. The D gene is left open where the match is weak. The size entry is marked missing in some rows and otherwise reads once, few, many or a size class.

>TRBJ2-5|medium-sized|TRBD1|TRBV5-1
CASSWTGGHQETQYF
TGCGCCAGCAGCTGGACAGGGGGCCATCAAGAGACCCAGTACTTC
>TRBJ2-3|many|TRBD2|TRBV5-1
CASSLDLAGIDTQYF
TGCGCCAGCAGCTTGGATCTAGCGGGAATAGATACGCAGTATTTT
>TRBJ1-2|few|NA|TRBV4-3
CASSQEAPGEDYGYTF
TGCGCCAGCAGCCAAGAAGCTCCAGGGGAGGACTATGGCTACACCTTC
>TRBJ2-3|many|TRBD2|TRBV5-4
CASSLPGTSGVNTQYF
TGTGCCAGCAGCTTGCCCGGGACTAGCGGGGTTAATACGCAGTATTTT
>TRBJ2-1|many|TRBD1|TRBV27
CASSPRTGGNEQFF
TGTGCCAGCAGTCCCCGGACAGGGGGCAATGAGCAGTTCTTC
>TRBJ1-2|few|TRBD1|TRBV5-1
CASSLGDRHGYTF
TGCGCCAGCAGCTTGGGGGACAGGCATGGCTACACCTTC
>TRBJ2-7|many|NA|TRBV6-5
CASKKTDGTYEQYF
TGTGCCAGCAAGAAGACAGATGGGACCTACGAGCAGTACTTC
>TRBJ2-5|NA|NA|TRBV4-3
CASSQVGGSLETQYF
TGCGCCAGCAGCCAAGTTGGGGGGTCTTTAGAGACCCAGTACTTC
>TRBJ2-3|NA|TRBD2|TRBV29-1
CSVEDEVSGGTQYF
TGCAGCGTTGAAGATGAGGTTAGCGGGGGTACGCAGTATTTT
>TRBJ2-7|many|NA|TRBV10-3
CAIRGVSPYEQYF
TGTGCCATCAGGGGGGTTTCCCCCTACGAGCAGTACTTC
>TRBJ2-7|many|NA|TRBV5-1
CASSSIKTGLSSYEQYF
TGCGCCAGCAGCTCAATCAAAACAGGGCTCAGCTCCTACGAGCAGTACTTC
>TRBJ2-1|many|TRBD1|TRBV5-5
CASSSLTGGWDEQFF
TGTGCCAGCAGCTCACTGACAGGGGGCTGGGATGAGCAGTTCTTC
>TRBJ2-7|many|TRBD2|TRBV5-1
CASSLVPFSGSESHEQYF
TGCGCCAGCAGCTTGGTGCCTTTCAGCGGGAGTGAATCCCACGAGCAGTACTTC
>TRBJ2-7|NA|NA|TRBV5-6
CASSLLGSPYEQYF
TGTGCCAGCAGCTTATTGGGTTCCCCCTACGAGCAGTACTTC
>TRBJ1-5|few|NA|TRBV12-3/TRBV12-4
CASSPTPLNQPQHF
TGTGCCAGCAGTCCTACCCCGCTCAATCAGCCCCAGCATTTT
>TRBJ2-1|many|TRBD1|TRBV6-5
CASNRDSNNEQFF
TGTGCCAGCAATCGGGACAGCAACAATGAGCAGTTCTTC
>TRBJ2-3|many|NA|TRBV24-1
CATSDRTDTQYF
TGTGCCACCAGTGACAGAACAGATACGCAGTATTTT
>TRBJ2-1|many|NA|TRBV10-2
CASSVPGAGEQFF
TGCGCCAGCAGTGTGCCGGGAGCCGGTGAGCAGTTCTTC
>TRBJ2-1|many|NA|TRBV4-1
CASSQDSIGPWQFF
TGCGCCAGCAGCCAAGATTCGATTGGGCCATGGCAGTTCTTC
>TRBJ1-5|NA|NA|TRBV28
CASSLLSPPTEQPQHF
TGTGCCAGCAGTTTACTATCCCCCCCTACCGAGCAGCCCCAGCATTTT
>TRBJ2-5|NA|NA|TRBV14
CASSTSLRTQYF
TGTGCCAGCTCGACTAGTTTAAGAACCCAGTACTTC
>TRBJ1-2|NA|NA|TRBV28
CASSPGPSGYTF
TGTGCCAGCAGTCCTGGACCGTCTGGCTACACCTTC
>TRBJ2-1|many|NA|TRBV4-1
CASSPTTGYNEQFF
TGCGCCAGCAGCCCTACCACAGGTTACAATGAGCAGTTCTTC
>TRBJ2-7|few|NA|TRBV6-1
CASSESGVTLYEQYF
TGTGCCAGCAGTGAATCAGGAGTGACGCTCTACGAGCAGTACTTC
>TRBJ2-3|many|NA|TRBV20-1
CSARVRGTDTQYF
TGCAGTGCTAGAGTGCGGGGAACAGATACGCAGTATTTT
>TRBJ2-1|many|TRBD2|TRBV9
CASSSSGEQFF
TGTGCCAGCAGCTCTAGCGGGGAGCAGTTCTTC
>TRBJ1-2|few|NA|TRBV15
CATSSVTGLNYGYTF
TGTGCCACCAGCAGTGTTACAGGGCTCAACTATGGCTACACCTTC
>TRBJ2-7|NA|NA|TRBV20-1
CSARDRITPYEQYF
TGCAGTGCTAGAGATAGGATCACACCCTACGAGCAGTACTTC
>TRBJ2-3|many|TRBD2|TRBV10-3
CAAGSGTSGSRNTQYF
TGTGCCGCAGGTTCCGGGACTAGCGGGAGTAGGAATACGCAGTATTTT
>TRBJ1-5|NA|NA|TRBV20-1
CSARDDGARAPQHF
TGCAGTGCTAGAGATGACGGCGCCCGGGCGCCCCAGCATTTT
>TRBJ1-2|few|NA|TRBV20-1
CSARGGGGNYGYTF
TGCAGTGCTAGAGGGGGAGGAGGGAACTATGGCTACACCTTC
>TRBJ2-1|many|TRBD2|TRBV6-2/TRBV6-3
CASSYLGTSQFF
TGTGCCAGCAGTTACTTGGGGACTAGCCAGTTCTTC
>TRBJ1-4|NA|NA|TRBV5-5
CASSYMVGPGEKLFF
TGTGCCAGCAGTTATATGGTTGGGCCTGGTGAAAAACTGTTTTTT
>TRBJ2-7|many|TRBD2|TRBV20-1
CSARGSLAGGPEQYF
TGCAGTGCTAGAGGAAGCTTAGCGGGAGGCCCCGAGCAGTACTTC